Below, one T cell receptor beta chain is given with its context. The antigen is unknown. Clones were sequenced by immunoSEQ multiplex PCR, and TCRdb holds only the in-frame ones, with some missing. The sample contains about 140,000 clones, roughly 92% of which appear only once. These data belong to a study of T cell responses to AZD1222 COVID-19 vaccine. The CDR3 has 12 residues. CDR1 is GTSNPN, CDR2 SVGIG, per germline (reference sequence). V was clipped by 2 bases and J by 6 bases, with 10 bases between them. Study-level points and caveats: Epitopes outside B.1.351 and B.1.1.7 mutated regions reportedly drew nearly half of spike TCRs. Repertoire sampling occurred only after the peak T cell response. Donor demographics were predominantly white British with a female majority; clonal diversity may be underestimated. At 160-218 and 743-854, vaccine-associated CD4 TCRs were dominant, and they spanned spike.

Source: peripheral blood, taken on day 0 of AZD1222 vaccination. This chain links TRBV30 with TRBJ1-1; D is undetermined. This TCR derives from an adult in good health. CDR3 region: CAWSRVTAEAFF. The CDR3 DNA reads TGTGCCTGGAGTAGGGTTACCGCTGAAGCTTTCTTT. The full variable domain, in which reference TRBV30 and TRBJ1-1 provide the parts outside the CDR3, is SQTIHQWPATLVQPVGSPLSLECTVEGTSNPNLYWYRQAAGRGLQLLFYSVGIGQISSEVPQNLSASRPQDRQFILSSKKLLLSDSGFYLCAWSRVTAEAFFGQGTRLTVV.